This entry features one T cell receptor beta chain sequence. How the authors handled the data: From reference gene primer amplification, estimates of nucleated cell counts were derived. TCRdb keeps only in-frame clones here, not all; method: immunoSEQ multiplex PCR. Clone size and the V and J calls come from that table; the DNA yielded D and trimming. Of hundreds of thousands of clones detected, 70% to 90% appear once; the ten largest clones hold approximately 4%. The data belong to a study of blood T cell repertoires in COVID-19. Study-level information: The samples span acute and convalescent COVID-19 from the United States, Italy and Spain.

The CDR3 has 16 amino acids. Germline CDR1 is LGHNA and CDR2 is YNFKEQ. Trimming took off 1 base at V and 3 bases at J, with 15 bases between the two ends. Sample: peripheral blood. This clonotype was obtained from a woman in her forties or fifties with active or convalescent COVID-19. The rearrangement uses TRBV4-2 and TRBJ1-2, with D perhaps TRBD1 (6 bases). The CDR3: CASSQVLLGGDYGYTF. The CDR3 region has the DNA TGTGCCAGCAGCCAAGTATTATTAGGGGGGGACTATGGCTACACCTTC.